This TCR beta chain was recorded in a study of identical twins. Notes on the study in general: The models systematically underestimated how much out-of-frame TCR alpha was shared in monozygotic twins.

Comment on this clonotype: Its antigen remains unidentified.

After removal of 6 bases from V and 3 bases from J, the junction contained 5 bases not matched to a gene. The CDR3 length is 15 residues. CDR1 is ENHRY and CDR2 is SYGVKD in the germline V gene. TCRdb fed the 5' RACE reads into MiXCR, producing one record per CDR3 protein. The profile shows about 530,000 distinct CDR3 sequences, nearly 15% of them singletons. The data were also submitted as part of a second study, on yellow fever vaccine responses in identical twins. As reported in that work: Each twin's T cell response to the vaccine was reported to look partly convergent and partly personalized.

The rearrangement uses TRBV10-3 and TRBJ2-3, with 11 positions matching TRBD1. The sequence derives from a young woman in good health. Sequencing input: CD4+ T cells sorted from blood. In DNA form, the CDR3 reads TGTGCCATCAGATCGGACAGGGGGCCTACAGATACGCAGTATTTT. As protein: CAIRSDRGPTDTQYF.